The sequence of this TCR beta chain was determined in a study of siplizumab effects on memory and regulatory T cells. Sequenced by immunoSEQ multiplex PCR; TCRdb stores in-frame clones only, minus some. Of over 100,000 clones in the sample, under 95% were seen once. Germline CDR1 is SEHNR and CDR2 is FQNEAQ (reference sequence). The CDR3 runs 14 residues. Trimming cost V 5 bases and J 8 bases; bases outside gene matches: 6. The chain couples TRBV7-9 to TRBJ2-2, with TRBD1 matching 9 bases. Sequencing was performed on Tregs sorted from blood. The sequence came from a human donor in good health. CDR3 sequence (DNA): TGTGCCAGCAGCGAGGGACAGGGTGAGGGGGAGCTGTTTTTT. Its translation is CASSEGQGEGELFF.